This T cell receptor beta chain comes out of a study of technical replicates of blood from several donors. The assay was immunoSEQ multiplex PCR, and TCRdb's table has in-frame clones only and misses some. The table lists roughly 67,000 clones, more than 95% of them singletons. The germline V gene encodes CDR1 LNHNV and CDR2 YYDKDF (reference sequence). This CDR3 has 15 amino acids. V shed 5 bases, J shed 11 bases, and the junction held 12 bases outside the gene matches. J is TRBJ2-1 and V is TRBV15, with 10 bases aligning to TRBD1. The source material was T cells isolated from PBMCs. This TCR came from a human donor in good health. This CDR3 is CATSATGTGVSKQFF. DNA of the CDR3: TGTGCCACCAGCGCAACCGGGACAGGGGTTAGTAAGCAGTTCTTC.